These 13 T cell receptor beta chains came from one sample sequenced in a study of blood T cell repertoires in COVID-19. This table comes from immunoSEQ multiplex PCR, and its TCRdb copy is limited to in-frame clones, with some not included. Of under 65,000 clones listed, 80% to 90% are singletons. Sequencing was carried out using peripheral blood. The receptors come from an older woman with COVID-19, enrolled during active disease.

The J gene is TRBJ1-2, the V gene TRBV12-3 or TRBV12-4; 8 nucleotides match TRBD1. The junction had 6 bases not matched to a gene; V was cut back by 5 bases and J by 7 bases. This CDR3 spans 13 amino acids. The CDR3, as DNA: TGTGCCAGCAGTCGGACAGGGAGAGGTGGCTACACCTTC. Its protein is CASSRTGRGGYTF.

The CDR3 bases are TGCGCCAGCAGCTTGTGGGGACTTCCTAACAATGAGCAGTTCTTC. Its translation: CASSLWGLPNNEQFF. This chain joins TRBV5-1 and TRBJ2-1; D is perhaps TRBD2 (6 bases). The CDR3 loop spans 15 amino acids. The germline gives CDR1 SGHRS, CDR2 YFSETQ. Trimming stripped 1 base from V and 5 bases from J, with 13 bases between. The entire variable domain, with the rest obtained from reference TRBV5-1 and TRBJ2-1, is as follows: KAGVTQTPRYLIKTRGQQVTLSCSPISGHRSVSWYQQTPGQGLQFLFEYFSETQRNKGNFPGRFSGRQFSNSRSEMNVSTLELGDSALYLCASSLWGLPNNEQFFGPGTRLTVL.

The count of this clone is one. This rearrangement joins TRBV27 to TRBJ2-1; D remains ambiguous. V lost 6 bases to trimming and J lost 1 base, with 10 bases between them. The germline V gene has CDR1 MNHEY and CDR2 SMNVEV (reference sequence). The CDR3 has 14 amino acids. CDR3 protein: CASRGPVSYNEQFF. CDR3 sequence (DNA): TGTGCCAGCAGGGGCCCAGTTTCCTACAATGAGCAGTTCTTC.

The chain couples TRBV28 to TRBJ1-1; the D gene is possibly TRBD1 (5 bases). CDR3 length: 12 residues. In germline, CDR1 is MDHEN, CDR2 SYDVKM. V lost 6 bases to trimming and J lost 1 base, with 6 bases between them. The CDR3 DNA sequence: TGTGCCAGCAGCGGACAGAACACTGAAGCTTTCTTT. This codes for CASSGQNTEAFF.

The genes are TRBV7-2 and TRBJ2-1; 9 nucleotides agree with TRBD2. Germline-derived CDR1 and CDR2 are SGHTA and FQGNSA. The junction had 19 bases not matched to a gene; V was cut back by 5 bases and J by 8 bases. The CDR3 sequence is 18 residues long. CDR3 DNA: TGTGCCAGCAGCCCCTCACGGGGAGGCGGGAGGGCCCTCCATGAGCAGTTCTTC. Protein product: CASSPSRGGGRALHEQFF.

CDR3 nucleotide sequence: TGTGCCAGCAGCAGACAGCGGGCAACCTACGAGCAGTACTTC. This sequence encodes CASSRQRATYEQYF. The chain is built from TRBV3-1 (or the pseudogene TRBV3-2) and TRBJ2-7; weak D call: TRBD2 (6 bases). Germline lookup yields CDR1 LGHDT and CDR2 YNNKEL (reference sequence). Deletions cut 5 bases from V and 2 bases from J, with 13 bases between. There are 14 residues in the CDR3.

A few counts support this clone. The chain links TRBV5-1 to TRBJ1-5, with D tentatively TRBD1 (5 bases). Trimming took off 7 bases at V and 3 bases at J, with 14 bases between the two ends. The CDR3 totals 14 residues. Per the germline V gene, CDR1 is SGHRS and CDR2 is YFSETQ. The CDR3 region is CASRRGGDNQPQHF. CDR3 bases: TGCGCCAGCCGCCGTGGGGGGGACAATCAGCCCCAGCATTTT.

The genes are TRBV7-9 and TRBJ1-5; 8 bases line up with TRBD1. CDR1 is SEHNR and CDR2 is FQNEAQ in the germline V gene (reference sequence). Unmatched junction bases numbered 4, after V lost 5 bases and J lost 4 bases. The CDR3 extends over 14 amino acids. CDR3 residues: CASSRTGTNQPQHF. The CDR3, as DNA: TGTGCCAGCAGCCGGACAGGGACAAATCAGCCCCAGCATTTT.

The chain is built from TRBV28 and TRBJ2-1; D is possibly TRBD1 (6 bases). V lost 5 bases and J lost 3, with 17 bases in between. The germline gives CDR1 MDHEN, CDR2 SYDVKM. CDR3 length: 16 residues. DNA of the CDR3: TGTGCCAGCAGTCCAACTCGTGGGGGCGACTACAATGAGCAGTTCTTC. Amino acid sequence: CASSPTRGGDYNEQFF.

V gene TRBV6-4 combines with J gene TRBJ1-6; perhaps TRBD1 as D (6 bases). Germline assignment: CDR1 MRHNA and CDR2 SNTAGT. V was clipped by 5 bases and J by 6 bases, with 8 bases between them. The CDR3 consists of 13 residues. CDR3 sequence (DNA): TGTGCCAGCAGTCCAGGGGTTAATTCACCCCTCCACTTT. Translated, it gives CASSPGVNSPLHF.

CDR3 sequence (DNA): TGTGCCAGCCGTCCTGGCAGCGGCACAGATACGCAGTATTTT. As protein: CASRPGSGTDTQYF. V and J are TRBV18 and TRBJ2-3; D not resolved. The CDR3 extends over 14 amino acids. Trimming stripped 8 bases from V and 1 base from J, with 13 bases between. CDR1 is KGHSH, CDR2 LQKENI, per germline.

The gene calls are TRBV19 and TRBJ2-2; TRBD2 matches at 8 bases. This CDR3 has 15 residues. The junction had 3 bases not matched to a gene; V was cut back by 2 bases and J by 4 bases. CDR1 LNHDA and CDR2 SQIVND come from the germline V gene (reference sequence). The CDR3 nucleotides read TGTGCCAGTAGTATACTAGCGGGCGCCACCGGGGAGCTGTTTTTT. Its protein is CASSILAGATGELFF.

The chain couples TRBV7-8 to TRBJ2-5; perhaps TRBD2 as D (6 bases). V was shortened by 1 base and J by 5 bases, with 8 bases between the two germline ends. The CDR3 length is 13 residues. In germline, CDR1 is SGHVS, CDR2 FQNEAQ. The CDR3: CASSLGGVETQYF. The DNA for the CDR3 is TGTGCCAGCAGCTTAGGGGGGGTTGAGACCCAGTACTTC. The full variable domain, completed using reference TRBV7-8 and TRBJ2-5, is GAGVSQSPRYKVAKRGQDVALRCDPISGHVSLFWYQQALGQGPEFLTYFQNEAQLDKSGLPSDRFFAERPEGSVSTLKIQRTQQEDSAVYLCASSLGGVETQYFGPGTRLLVL.